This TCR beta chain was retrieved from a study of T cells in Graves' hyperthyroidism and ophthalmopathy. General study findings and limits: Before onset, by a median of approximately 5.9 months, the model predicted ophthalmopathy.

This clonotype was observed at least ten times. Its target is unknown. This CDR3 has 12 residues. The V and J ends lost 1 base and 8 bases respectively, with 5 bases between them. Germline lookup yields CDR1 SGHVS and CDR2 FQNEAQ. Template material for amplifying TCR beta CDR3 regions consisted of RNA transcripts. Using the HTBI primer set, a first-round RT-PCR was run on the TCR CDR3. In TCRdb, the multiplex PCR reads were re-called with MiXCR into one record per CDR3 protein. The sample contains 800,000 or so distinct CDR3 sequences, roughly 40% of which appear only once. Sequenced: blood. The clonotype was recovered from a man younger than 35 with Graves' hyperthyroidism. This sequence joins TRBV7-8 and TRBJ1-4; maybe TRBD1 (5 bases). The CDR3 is CASSLGQEKLFF. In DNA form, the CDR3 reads TGTGCCAGCAGCTTAGGACAGGAAAAACTGTTTTTT.